These 2 T cell receptor beta chains were all obtained from the same sample, sequenced in a study of spatial heterogeneity in lung cancer. Findings and limits, study-wide: Mutation counts in tumors were tracked by counts of expanded intratumoral alpha and beta TCRs.

Specified time point: sample taken at primary tumor resection. TCRdb reprocessed the 5' RACE reads with MiXCR, giving one entry per CDR3 protein. This table holds 2,500 or so distinct CDR3 sequences, more than 6% found once. The antigens of these receptors remain unknown. The sample in question was lung tumor tissue, obtained at surgery. The receptor set was obtained from a female donor with early-stage non-small cell lung cancer.

This clonotype is termed medium-sized. The chain combines TRBV28 with TRBJ2-1; D not certain. V was cut by 3 bases and J by 3 bases, with 6 bases left in between. The CDR3 runs 13 residues. Germline CDR1 reads MDHEN; CDR2 reads SYDVKM. The chain's CDR3 is CASSFIGYNEQFF. In DNA form, the CDR3 reads TGTGCCAGCAGTTTTATAGGCTACAATGAGCAGTTCTTC.

In this sample, this clonotype is medium-sized (0.01 to 0.1%). V is TRBV7-3 and J is TRBJ2-1; 10 bases match TRBD2. V shed 4 bases and J 9 bases; nucleotides not matched to a gene: 9. From germline, CDR1 is SGHTA and CDR2 FQGTGA. CDR3 size: 15 residues. CDR3 sequence (DNA): TGTGCCAGCAGCTCCTCTGGGACTAGCGTGCCTGAGCAGTTCTTC. Amino acid sequence: CASSSSGTSVPEQFF.